The 23 T cell receptor beta chains presented below share a single source sample, sequenced in a study of T-cell reconstitution after alpha-beta-depleted transplantation in children. Preparation of the TCRbeta library used unique molecular identifiers. Each CDR3 protein is one row after TCRdb ran MiXCR on the PCR reads. Of 85,000 to 120,000 distinct CDR3 sequences in the sample, over 6% were seen once. Sequencing used PBMCs, obtained before TCRalphabeta/CD19-depleted stem cell transplant. The receptors come from a boy aged 2 to 9 with acute lymphoblastic leukemia, due to receive a stem cell transplant.

Ten or more counts support this clonotype. This chain links TRBV5-5 with TRBJ2-5; 12 bases agree with TRBD2. This CDR3 contains 16 residues. V lost 3 bases, J lost 4 bases, and 7 bases stayed unmatched. The germline V gene has CDR1 SGHKS and CDR2 YYEKEE (reference sequence). This CDR3 reads CASSSPSGGAGETQYF. The CDR3 coding sequence is TGTGCCAGCAGCTCACCTAGCGGGGGGGCAGGAGAGACCCAGTACTTC.

This chain links TRBV20-1 with TRBJ1-3; D is ambiguous. Germline V gives CDR1 DFQATT, CDR2 SNEGSKA (reference sequence). CDR3 size: 18 residues. V lost 1 base and J lost 2, with 21 bases in between. CDR3 residues: CSARGSDPGRKTGNTIYF. CDR3 in DNA: TGCAGTGCTAGAGGCAGTGACCCTGGACGGAAAACTGGAAACACCATATATTTT.

This clonotype turned up a few times. This sequence joins TRBV7-9 and TRBJ1-5, with D perhaps matching TRBD1 (6 bases). The V gene lost 8 bases and the J gene lost 7 bases, with 18 bases spanning the gap. Germline loops: CDR1 SEHNR, CDR2 FQNEAQ (reference sequence). The CDR3 is made up of 14 amino acids. In nucleotides, the CDR3 is TGTGCCAGCGTCTTAGATCAGGGGCTCCAGCCCCAGCATTTT. Translated: CASVLDQGLQPQHF. The variable domain in full, with the rest retrieved from reference TRBV7-9 and TRBJ1-5, is DTGVSQNPRHKITKRGQNVTFRCDPISEHNRLYWYRQTLGQGPEFLTYFQNEAQLEKSRLLSDRFSAERPKGSFSTLEIQRTEQGDSAMYLCASVLDQGLQPQHFGDGTRLSIL.

This clonotype showed up just a few times. The genes are TRBV27 and TRBJ2-3, with D uncertain. V was trimmed by 3 bases and J by 2 bases, leaving 9 bases between them. Germline-derived CDR1 and CDR2 are MNHEY and SMNVEV (reference sequence). The CDR3 sequence is 14 residues long. The CDR3 bases are TGTGCCAGCAGTTTGTTCAGAAACACAGATACGCAGTATTTT. It yields the protein CASSLFRNTDTQYF.

The chain's CDR3 is CSAREGGALSNQPQHF. DNA of the CDR3: TGCAGTGCTAGAGAAGGGGGGGCGCTTAGCAATCAGCCCCAGCATTTT. V usage is TRBV20-1 and J usage is TRBJ1-5; possible D gene TRBD1, 6 bases. Trimming cost V 0 bases and J 0 bases, with 12 bases left between them. CDR1 DFQATT and CDR2 SNEGSKA come from the germline V gene (reference sequence). CDR3 length: 16 residues.

This clonotype was detected a few times. This chain uses TRBV20-1 with TRBJ1-5, with D perhaps matching TRBD1 (5 bases). The CDR3 contains 14 residues. Germline-derived CDR1 and CDR2 are DFQATT and SNEGSKA (reference sequence). Trimming stripped 3 bases from V and 2 bases from J, with 11 bases between. CDR3 DNA sequence: TGCAGTGCTAGGGGGGTTTTGGGCAATCAGCCCCAGCATTTT. This gives the protein CSARGVLGNQPQHF.

This clonotype has a count of ten or more. This chain links TRBV7-9 with TRBJ2-7; TRBD2 agrees at 7 bases. This CDR3 comprises 16 residues. CDR1 is SEHNR and CDR2 is FQNEAQ in the germline V gene (reference sequence). With V trimmed by 5 bases and J by 2 bases, 12 bases remained unmatched. The CDR3 bases are TGTGCCAGCAGCCCCCCCGGCGGGGGAATAACCTACGAGCAGTACTTC. It yields the protein CASSPPGGGITYEQYF.

This clonotype was counted ten times or more. The CDR3 here is CAISEVRQGRTEQYF. In nucleotides, the CDR3 is TGTGCCATCAGTGAGGTGAGACAGGGGCGTACCGAGCAGTACTTC. The rearrangement uses TRBV10-3 and TRBJ2-7, with TRBD1 matching 8 bases. This CDR3 is 15 amino acids long. CDR1 is ENHRY, CDR2 SYGVKD, per germline. Unmatched junction bases numbered 9, after V lost 2 bases and J lost 6 bases.

The sample holds a few counts of this clonotype. The chain uses TRBV12-3 or TRBV12-4 and TRBJ1-4, with 11 positions matching TRBD1. V was pared by 5 bases and J by 3 bases, with 11 bases of the junction left unmatched. The CDR3 loop spans 18 amino acids. The DNA of the CDR3 is TGTGCCAGCAGTCCCTGGACAGGGGGCGGGGTTGCTAATGAAAAACTGTTTTTT. Its translation is CASSPWTGGGVANEKLFF.

CDR3 DNA sequence: TGCGCCAGCAGCTTGGCCGAGGGGCTCCCCGTCGATGAGCAGTTCTTC. This translates into CASSLAEGLPVDEQFF. The chain links TRBV5-1 to TRBJ2-1, with D perhaps assigned TRBD1 or TRBD2 (5 bases each). The CDR3 has 16 amino acids. The V end lost 0 bases, the J end lost 8 bases, and 18 bases lay between the germline ends. From germline, CDR1 is SGHRS and CDR2 YFSETQ.

This chain connects TRBV20-1 to TRBJ2-3, with 8 bases lining up with TRBD2. With V trimmed by 6 bases and J by 3 bases, 11 bases remained unmatched. The germline V gene has CDR1 DFQATT and CDR2 SNEGSKA (reference sequence). The CDR3 spans 15 residues. This chain's CDR3 is CSAPRGGAGTDTQYF. The CDR3 DNA follows: TGCAGTGCCCCCCGGGGGGGGGCGGGAACAGATACGCAGTATTTT.

This clonotype was found a few times. The V call is TRBV27, the J call TRBJ1-6, with D perhaps TRBD1 (5 bases). V lost 6 bases to trimming and J lost 9 bases, with 18 bases between them. The CDR3 runs to 15 residues. CDR1 and CDR2 from the germline V gene are MNHEY and SMNVEV (reference sequence). In nucleotides, the CDR3 is TGTGCCAGCAGACCACCGGGGGAAGGATTTTCACCCCTCCACTTT. It codes for CASRPPGEGFSPLHF.

This clonotype turned up a few times. The V gene is TRBV20-1, the J gene TRBJ2-3; 15 bases map to TRBD2. This CDR3 contains 14 residues. Germline CDR1 reads DFQATT; CDR2 reads SNEGSKA (reference sequence). Trimming took 6 bases from V and 7 from J; bases not matched to a gene: 5. CDR3 bases: TGCAGTGCCGGACTAGCGGGGGGGGATTATACGCAGTATTTT. Translation gives CSAGLAGGDYTQYF.

The J gene is TRBJ2-5, the V gene TRBV14, with 7 positions matching TRBD1. The V and J ends lost 0 bases and 3 bases, in that order; junction bases with no gene match: 7. Germline CDR1 is SGHDN and CDR2 is FVKESK. The CDR3 totals 16 residues. CDR3 amino acids: CASSQDLTGIEETQYF. CDR3 nucleotide sequence: TGTGCCAGCAGCCAAGATCTGACAGGGATTGAAGAGACCCAGTACTTC. The complete variable domain, with remaining parts taken from reference TRBV14 and TRBJ2-5, reads EAGVTQFPSHSVIEKGQTVTLRCDPISGHDNLYWYRRVMGKEIKFLLHFVKESKQDESGMPNNRFLAERTGGTYSTLKVQPAELEDSGVYFCASSQDLTGIEETQYFGPGTRLLVL.

The chain employs TRBV12-3 or TRBV12-4 and TRBJ2-1; D call uncertain. Trimming left V 3 bases short and J 4 bases short, with 13 bases between. This CDR3 is built from 15 residues. CDR3 in amino acids: CASSFGRQLYNEQFF. As DNA, the CDR3 is TGTGCCAGCAGTTTCGGCAGGCAACTTTACAATGAGCAGTTCTTC.

The table lists this clonotype with many counts. The chain recombines TRBV13 with TRBJ2-1, with unresolved D. Trimming removed 4 bases at V and 3 bases at J, with 7 bases between. Germline CDR1 and CDR2: PRHDT and FYEKMQ (reference sequence). CDR3 length: 13 amino acids. CDR3 amino acids: CASSSDNYNEQFF. CDR3 DNA: TGTGCCAGCAGCTCCGACAACTACAATGAGCAGTTCTTC. The full variable domain, completed using reference TRBV13 and TRBJ2-1, is AAGVIQSPRHLIKEKRETATLKCYPIPRHDTVYWYQQGPGQDPQFLISFYEKMQSDKGSIPDRFSAQQFSDYHSELNMSSLELGDSALYFCASSSDNYNEQFFGPGTRLTVL.

This clonotype appeared many times. The V call is TRBV7-2, the J call TRBJ1-5, with TRBD1 as a possible D gene (5 bases). Germline-derived CDR1 and CDR2 are SGHTA and FQGNSA. The ends were cut back, 1 base at V and 4 bases at J, with 5 bases in the middle. This CDR3 comprises 13 residues. Here the CDR3 reads CASSLGQNQPQHF. CDR3 sequence (DNA): TGTGCCAGCAGCTTAGGACAGAATCAGCCCCAGCATTTT.

The sample holds a few counts of this clonotype. The J gene is TRBJ2-3, the V gene TRBV20-1, with 7 bases that match TRBD1. The CDR3 consists of 14 residues. Per germline, CDR1 DFQATT and CDR2 SNEGSKA (reference sequence). Trimming removed 7 bases from V and 0 bases from J; junction bases left unmatched: 7. The CDR3 protein is CSGTGLQSTDTQYF. CDR3 DNA: TGCAGTGGGACAGGCCTGCAAAGCACAGATACGCAGTATTTT.

The rearrangement uses TRBV27 and TRBJ1-2; no definite D call. Trimming removed 5 bases from V and 7 bases from J, with 23 bases in between. The CDR3 totals 16 residues. Germline V gene lookup returns CDR1 MNHEY and CDR2 SMNVEV (reference sequence). CDR3 region: CASSIVSPHGLGGYTF. In DNA form, the CDR3 reads TGTGCCAGCAGTATCGTATCGCCCCATGGGTTGGGTGGCTACACCTTC.

The rearrangement joins TRBV11-2 to TRBJ1-2; the match to TRBD1 covers 8 bases. This CDR3 is built from 15 residues. V dropped 5 bases and J dropped 8; count of bases not matched to a gene: 13. Germline V CDR1 and CDR2: SGHAT, FQNNGV. The CDR3 sequence is CASSLATGDFYGYTF. In DNA, the CDR3 is TGTGCCAGCAGCCTCGCGACAGGGGACTTTTACGGCTACACCTTC.

This clonotype occurred many times. The chain recombines TRBV6-5 with TRBJ2-5; unclear D gene. The CDR3 extends over 12 amino acids. Trimming cost V 9 bases and J 3 bases, with 11 bases left between them. Germline loops: CDR1 MNHEY, CDR2 SVGAGI. The CDR3 nucleotides read TGTGCCAGTAGCAAGGGTGAAGAGACCCAGTACTTC. Encoded protein: CASSKGEETQYF.

The V gene is TRBV19, the J gene TRBJ2-7; D tentatively reads TRBD1 or TRBD2 (5 bases each). The V gene lost 2 bases and the J gene lost 0 bases, with 8 bases spanning the gap. This CDR3 comprises 14 residues. The V gene's germline CDR1 is LNHDA and CDR2 SQIVND (reference sequence). DNA of the CDR3: TGTGCCAGTAGTATATCAGGGAGCTCCTACGAGCAGTACTTC. Translated: CASSISGSSYEQYF.

There are many counts of this clonotype. This chain joins TRBV4-3 and TRBJ1-5; a weak D match, TRBD1 (5 bases). Germline V lookup: CDR1 LGHNA, CDR2 YSLEER. CDR3 length: 16 residues. Trimming pared 0 bases from V and 5 bases from J, leaving 14 bases between. The CDR3: CASSQDGGLGDQPQHF. In DNA form, the CDR3 reads TGCGCCAGCAGCCAAGACGGAGGGCTGGGGGATCAGCCCCAGCATTTT.